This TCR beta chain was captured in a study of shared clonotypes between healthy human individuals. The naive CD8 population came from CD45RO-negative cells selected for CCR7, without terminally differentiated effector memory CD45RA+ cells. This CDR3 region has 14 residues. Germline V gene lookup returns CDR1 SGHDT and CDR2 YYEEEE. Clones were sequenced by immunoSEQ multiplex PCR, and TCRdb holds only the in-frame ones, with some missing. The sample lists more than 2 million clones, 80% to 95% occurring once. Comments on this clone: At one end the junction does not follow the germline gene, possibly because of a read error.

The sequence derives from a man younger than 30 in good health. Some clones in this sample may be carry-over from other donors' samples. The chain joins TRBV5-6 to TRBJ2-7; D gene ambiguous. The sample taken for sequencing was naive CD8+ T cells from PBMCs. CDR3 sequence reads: CASSLGGLSHEQYF. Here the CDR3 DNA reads TGTGCCAGCAGCTTGGGAGGCCTCTCCCACGAGCAGTACTTC.